This T cell receptor (beta chain) was profiled in a study of blood T cell repertoires in COVID-19 (dated by TCRdb to between 2020 and 2021). General notes on the study: The collaborator samples originated in the United States, Italy and Spain and spanned the acute and convalescent phases of COVID-19. The material from the prospective study consisted of cDNA or gDNA derived from T cells, B-cell-depleted T cells, or PBMCs. The dataset comprised deeply sampled blood TCRbeta repertoires from subjects exposed to, actively infected with, or recovered from COVID-19. A freely available public database, intended as a resource for researchers studying the immune response to SARS-CoV-2, is where the repertoires were released. Samples came from the ongoing ImmuneRACE study (first 160 participants) plus 1,254 subjects from 6 global collaborators. A de-identified subject ID, COVID-19 status, age in years and sex were almost always included in the sample metadata. HLA class I and class II types, where available, came from metadata supplied by the sample provider rather than from assay-based typing.

The immunoSEQ Assay, a bias-controlled multiplex PCR, was used to amplify TCRbeta CDR3 regions from genomic DNA. The source study handled its data this way. The number of nucleated cells in each sample was estimated by amplification of reference gene primers within the assay. To quantify the absolute abundance of each unique TCRbeta CDR3 rearrangement, sequence reads were collapsed and filtered. For each sample, productive Simpson clonality was calculated as the square root of Simpson's diversity index over productive rearrangements. TCRdb provides this immuneACCESS table in a form limited to in-frame rearrangements. Some clones are lacking; in checked studies, under half of them reflect an unresolved V gene, and why the rest are absent is not known. D and trimming were read from the DNA, whereas the V and J calls and clone size are those reported in that table. The sample yields more than 100,000 clones; 81% were counted once. The ten largest clones capture about 8.4% of the sample.

Comment on this clone: It lacks a known antigen. No base qualities exist here, and no much larger clone lies one base off it.

Compared with germline, V lacks 4 bases and J lacks 8 bases; bases without a gene match: 3. From the cysteine up to the phenylalanine, the CDR3 has a length of 12 residues. Of the read, only the CDR3 DNA is kept; its 36 bases are in frame from base 1. From a lookup of the germline V gene, CDR1 and CDR2 are SGHRS and YFSETQ. Points the paper makes about the study in general: How much clinical and demographic metadata was included differed by source and by participant, and the metadata was provided uncurated.

Whole blood was collected in K2EDTA tubes by collaborating institutions according to the institutions' own protocols. Collaborator samples were shipped for TCRbeta analysis as frozen whole blood, isolated PBMCs, or DNA extracted from either sample type. This receptor was identified in a woman aged 55-70 years with active or convalescent COVID-19. Sequencing was performed on peripheral blood. In this chain, TRBV5-1 is recombined with TRBJ2-1; 7 central nucleotides agree with TRBD1. The base sequence is TGCGCCAGCAGCCTGACAGGGTATGAGCAGTTCTTC. Its protein reads: CASSLTGYEQFF.